The next 26 T cell receptor beta chains were all read from a single sample in a study of tumor-infiltrating lymphocytes in primary liver carcinoma. Blood RNA was derived from unsorted whole blood, and germline DNA was extracted too. The input was about 500 ng total RNA; TCR beta cDNA was made from it with a constant-region primer. A slightly modified ARM-PCR protocol with three nested multiplex PCR rounds produced these TCR beta libraries. TRBV1-TRBV30 forward primers paired with a C-beta reverse primer were used in the first two PCR rounds, which ran approximately 10 cycles each. TCRdb reprocessed the multiplex PCR reads via MiXCR and lists one record per CDR3 protein. The sample contains hundreds of thousands of distinct CDR3 sequences, more than 55% of which appear only once. Sequenced material: peripheral blood. All receptors come from a woman between 25 and 40 years old with primary liver carcinoma and hepatitis B virus infection.

The chain combines TRBV28 with TRBJ1-1; TRBD1 might be the D (5 bases). This CDR3 comprises 14 residues. Trimming removed 7 bases at V and 1 base at J, with 13 bases between. Germline V gene data show CDR1 as MDHEN and CDR2 as SYDVKM. This chain's CDR3 is CASTSHGGNTEAFF. CDR3 coding DNA: TGTGCCAGCACCTCCCACGGGGGGAACACTGAAGCTTTCTTT.

Only a few counts were recorded for this clonotype. V is TRBV6-5 and J is TRBJ2-1, with 8 nucleotides matching TRBD1. V trimming: 4 bases; J trimming: 2 bases; junction bases outside the gene matches: 10. The CDR3 length is 17 residues. The germline gives CDR1 MNHEY, CDR2 SVGAGI. In DNA form, the CDR3 reads TGTGCCAGCAGTTCCACGGACAGGGCGGTCGCCTACAATGAGCAGTTCTTC. The encoded protein is CASSSTDRAVAYNEQFF.

The chain links TRBV23-1 to TRBJ2-1; D is ambiguous. TRBV23-1 falls under the ORF class, with uncertain function. Trimming shortened V by 8 bases and J by 3 bases, and 11 bases separated the two germline ends. The CDR3 spans 13 residues. CDR3 protein: CASWRHDYNEQFF. Here the CDR3 DNA reads TGCGCCAGCTGGAGACACGACTACAATGAGCAGTTCTTC.

The chain links TRBV6-1 to TRBJ1-2, with a tentative D call TRBD1 (5 bases). The CDR3 runs 16 residues. The V end lost 1 base, the J end lost 4 bases, and 16 bases lay between the germline ends. Germline V gives CDR1 MNHNS, CDR2 SASEGT. The CDR3 loop is CASSEVDSPTGYGYTF. CDR3 sequence (DNA): TGTGCCAGCAGTGAAGTCGACAGCCCAACCGGCTATGGCTACACCTTC.

Notes on this clonotype: This clone may be a read error of a much larger clone one base away. The rearrangement uses TRBV7-8 and TRBJ1-2; D is unclear. CDR1 is SGHVS and CDR2 is FQNEAQ in the germline V gene. This CDR3 is 16 amino acids long. CDR3 bases: TGTGCCAGCAGCTTGAAAGAGGATTGGCTTAACTATGGCTGCACCTTC. Amino acid sequence: CASSLKEDWLNYGCTF.

The genes are TRBV12-3 or TRBV12-4 and TRBJ2-5; the D gene could be TRBD1 or TRBD2 (6 bases each). The CDR3 has 15 amino acids. Deletions cut 6 bases from V and 3 bases from J, with 17 bases between. CDR3 amino acids: CASSSGPGGEETQYF. Here the CDR3 DNA reads TGTGCCAGCAGCTCCGGTCCCGGGGGCGAAGAGACCCAGTACTTC.

The V and J genes are TRBV6-2 or TRBV6-3 and TRBJ2-7, with D perhaps TRBD1 or TRBD2 (5 bases each). The V gene lost 7 bases and the J gene lost 2 bases, with 15 bases spanning the gap. Germline V lookup: CDR1 MNHEY, CDR2 SVGEGT. The CDR3 runs 14 residues. CDR3 coding DNA: TGTGCCAGCACCAGCTGGGACGGACCCTACGAGCAGTACTTC. Translated: CASTSWDGPYEQYF.

The genes are TRBV21-1 and TRBJ1-4; TRBD1 is the table's D call and was not checked against the DNA. TRBV21-1 is recorded as a pseudogene. The CDR3 sequence is 15 residues long. The CDR3 DNA reads as TGTGCCAGCAGCAATGTACAGGGGTCGGATGAAAAACTGTTTTTT. Its translation: CASSNVQGSDEKLFF.

This clonotype came up many times. The J gene is TRBJ2-5, the V gene TRBV4-2; D may be TRBD2 (6 bases). The V end lost 0 bases, the J end lost 4 bases, and 12 bases lay between the germline ends. CDR1 is LGHNA and CDR2 is YNFKEQ in the germline V gene. This CDR3 has 15 residues. The CDR3 spells CASSQDGAGTETQYF. The CDR3 bases are TGTGCCAGCAGCCAAGATGGAGCGGGCACAGAGACCCAGTACTTC.

The chain combines TRBV5-4 with TRBJ2-3; the D gene is possibly TRBD2 (6 bases). V lost 4 bases and J 8 bases, leaving 11 bases between the germline ends. Germline V gene lookup returns CDR1 SGHNT and CDR2 YYREEE (reference sequence). The CDR3 contains 12 residues. The CDR3 region is CASSPIGGTQYF. Written as DNA, the CDR3 is TGTGCCAGCAGCCCAATCGGGGGTACGCAGTATTTT.

In nucleotides, the CDR3 is TGTGCCAGCAGCATTAGCGGGTTCTCCTACAATGAGCAGTTCTTC. Its translation is CASSISGFSYNEQFF. The chain links TRBV6-6 to TRBJ2-1; the match to TRBD2 covers 7 bases. The junction had 5 bases not matched to a gene; V was cut back by 6 bases and J by 0 bases. Per germline, CDR1 MNHNY and CDR2 SVGAGI (reference sequence). CDR3 length equals 15 residues.

This clonotype was seen more than once but under ten times. The J gene is TRBJ2-7, the V gene TRBV12-3 or TRBV12-4; D is possibly TRBD1 (6 bases). This CDR3 is 15 amino acids long. V was clipped by 1 base and J by 7 bases, with 17 bases between them. CDR3 in amino acids: CASSLVRVRGSEQYF. For the CDR3, the DNA is TGTGCCAGCAGTTTAGTTAGGGTGAGGGGGTCGGAGCAGTACTTC.

V is TRBV28 and J is TRBJ2-7; a possible D gene is TRBD2 (5 bases). Per germline, CDR1 MDHEN and CDR2 SYDVKM. This CDR3 is 14 amino acids long. Trimming shortened V by 7 bases and J by 3 bases, and 16 bases separated the two germline ends. The CDR3 DNA follows: TGTGCCAGCACTACAAGCGGTCTTCACTACGAGCAGTACTTC. Translation gives CASTTSGLHYEQYF.

Comment on this clonotype: The junction and the germline gene differ at one end; a read error may be behind it. The V call is TRBV12-3 or TRBV12-4, the J call TRBJ1-2, with D maybe TRBD1 (6 bases). The CDR3 runs to 14 residues. This chain's CDR3 is CTSSTHTGYHGYTF. In nucleotides, the CDR3 is TGTACCAGCAGTACCCATACAGGGTACCATGGCTACACCTTC.

In its sample, this clonotype was seen a few times. The J gene is TRBJ2-3, the V gene TRBV12-3 or TRBV12-4; possible D gene TRBD2, 5 bases. This CDR3 has 15 amino acids. Between the trimmed V and J ends, which lost 3 bases and 4 bases, there was a span of 14 bases. The CDR3 reads CASSFLTRISDTQYF. The DNA of the CDR3 is TGTGCCAGCAGTTTCCTCACTAGGATATCAGATACGCAGTATTTT.

This clonotype was observed a few times. The chain is built from TRBV6-6 and TRBJ2-1; 7 bases match TRBD2. V gave up 7 bases and J gave up 5 bases; unmatched junction bases: 11. CDR3 length: 15 amino acids. The V gene's germline CDR1 is MNHNY and CDR2 SVGAGI (reference sequence). The CDR3 protein is CASTPDRREHNEQFF. In nucleotides, the CDR3 is TGTGCCAGCACCCCCGACCGGCGGGAGCACAATGAGCAGTTCTTC.

Remarks on this clonotype: This may be a read error: a much more frequent sequence differs by one nucleotide. The chain employs TRBV4-2 and TRBJ2-1; possible D gene TRBD2, 5 bases. The CDR3 is 12 amino acids. CDR1 is LGHNA, CDR2 YNFKEQ, per germline. In DNA, the CDR3 is TGTGTCAGCAGCCAAGGGAGCAATGAGCAGTTCTTC. Amino acid sequence: CVSSQGSNEQFF.

Only a few counts were recorded for this clonotype. A much larger clone is a single base away; this may be a read error. The V call is TRBV12-3 or TRBV12-4, the J call TRBJ1-2; possible D gene TRBD1, 6 bases. CDR3 size: 13 residues. The CDR3 DNA is TGTGCCAGCAGTTTATCGGTCAGGGGTGGCTGCACCTTC. Encoded protein: CASSLSVRGGCTF.

A remark on this clonotype: A much more abundant neighbour one base away suggests this may be a read error. The genes are TRBV29-1 and TRBJ2-3; maybe TRBD1 (6 bases). This CDR3 has 14 amino acids. From germline, CDR1 is SQVTM and CDR2 ANQGSEA. The CDR3 coding sequence is TGCAGCGCTGAAAGGACAGCTAGGGGGGATACGCAGTATTTT. Translation: CSAERTARGDTQYF.

The chain couples TRBV6-2 or TRBV6-3 to TRBJ2-7; the D gene is possibly TRBD2 (5 bases). Trimming stripped 2 bases from V and 2 bases from J, with 16 bases between. This CDR3 is 16 amino acids long. The germline gives CDR1 MNHEY, CDR2 SVGEGT. CDR3 in DNA: TGTGCCAGCAGTTACGGGAGAGGCTATCCACCCTACGAGCAGTACTTC. As protein: CASSYGRGYPPYEQYF.

In regard to this clonotype: The conserved phenylalanine or tryptophan is not found at the CDR3 terminus, so this likely reflects a read error. In nucleotides, the CDR3 is TGTGCCAGCAGCCCCCGACAGGCCGAGGAGATCCAGTACCTC. This gives the protein CASSPRQAEEIQYL. V gene TRBV4-2 combines with J gene TRBJ2-5; TRBD1 is a possible D gene (6 bases). Germline CDR1 and CDR2: LGHNA and YNFKEQ. This CDR3 has 14 amino acids.

As concerns this clonotype: The junction departs from the called germline gene at one end, perhaps through a read error. This sequence joins TRBV7-9 and TRBJ1-2; D may be TRBD1 (5 bases). The CDR3 runs to 12 residues. Looked up from germline, CDR1 is SEHNR and CDR2 is FQNEAQ (reference sequence). The CDR3 here is CASSPGTYGYIF. The CDR3, as DNA: TGTGCCAGCAGCCCCGGGACTTATGGCTACATCTTC.

This clonotype has a count of ten or more. The chain uses TRBV29-1 and TRBJ2-2, with D maybe TRBD2 (5 bases). CDR1 SQVTM and CDR2 ANQGSEA come from the germline V gene. Trimming stripped 1 base from V and 9 bases from J, with 18 bases between. CDR3 length: 15 residues. The CDR3 loop reads CSVEGEIRGEWELFF. The CDR3 DNA reads TGCAGCGTTGAAGGGGAGATCAGAGGTGAATGGGAGCTGTTTTTT.

With regard to this clonotype: An end of the junction differs from the germline gene, which may be a read error. The CDR3 reads CASSQGLGNTVTQYF. The CDR3 coding sequence is TGCGCCAGCAGCCAAGGCCTGGGAAACACAGTTACGCAGTATTTT. The V call is TRBV4-3, the J call TRBJ2-3; no clear D. CDR3 size: 15 residues. Germline V gene sequence: CDR1 LGHNA, CDR2 YSLEER.

This clonotype was counted many times. The chain combines TRBV11-2 with TRBJ2-2, with TRBD2 as a possible D gene (6 bases). Germline CDR1 reads SGHAT; CDR2 reads FQNNGV. Trimming stripped 6 bases from V and 5 bases from J, with 16 bases between. The CDR3 covers 15 residues. CDR3 in DNA: TGTGCCAGCAGACTCACTAGGGACTTAACCGGGGAGCTGTTTTTT. Its translation is CASRLTRDLTGELFF.

This clonotype occurred a few times. A much larger clone differs by one base, so this may be a read error. V usage is TRBV11-2 and J usage is TRBJ2-5; tentatively, D is TRBD2 (6 bases). Germline lookup yields CDR1 SGHAT and CDR2 FQNNGV. Trimming removed 6 bases from V and 5 bases from J, with 19 bases in between. The CDR3 runs 15 residues. CDR3 sequence (DNA): TGTGCCAGCAGGGCTGATCGTACGCGGGGCGAGACCCAGTACTTC. The encoded protein is CASRADRTRGETQYF.